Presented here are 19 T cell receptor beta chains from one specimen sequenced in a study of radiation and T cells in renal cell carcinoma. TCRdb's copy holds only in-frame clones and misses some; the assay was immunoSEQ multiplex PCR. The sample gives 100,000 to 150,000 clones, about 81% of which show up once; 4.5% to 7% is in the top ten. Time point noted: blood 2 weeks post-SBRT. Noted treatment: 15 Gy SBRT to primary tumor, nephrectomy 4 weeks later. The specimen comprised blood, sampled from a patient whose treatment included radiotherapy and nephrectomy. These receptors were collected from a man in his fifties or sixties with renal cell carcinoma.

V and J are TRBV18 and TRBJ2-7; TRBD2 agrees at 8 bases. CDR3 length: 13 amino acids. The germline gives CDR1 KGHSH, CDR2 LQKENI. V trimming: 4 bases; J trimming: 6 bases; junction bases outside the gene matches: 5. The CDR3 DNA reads TGTGCCAGCTCACTAAGCGGGAGTGGCGAGCAGTACTTC. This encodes CASSLSGSGEQYF. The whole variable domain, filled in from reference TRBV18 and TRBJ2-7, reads NAGVMQNPRHLVRRRGQEARLRCSPMKGHSHVYWYRQLPEEGLKFMVYLQKENIIDESGMPKERFSAEFPKEGPSILRIQQVVRGDSAAYFCASSLSGSGEQYFGPGTRLTVT.

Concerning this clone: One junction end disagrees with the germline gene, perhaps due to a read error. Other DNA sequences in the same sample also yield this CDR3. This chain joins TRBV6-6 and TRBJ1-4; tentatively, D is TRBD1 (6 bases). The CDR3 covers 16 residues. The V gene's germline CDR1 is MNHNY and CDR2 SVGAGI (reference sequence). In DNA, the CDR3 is TGTGCCAGCAGTTACACAGGGATCAGGACTAATGAAAAACTGTTCTTT. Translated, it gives CASSYTGIRTNEKLFF.

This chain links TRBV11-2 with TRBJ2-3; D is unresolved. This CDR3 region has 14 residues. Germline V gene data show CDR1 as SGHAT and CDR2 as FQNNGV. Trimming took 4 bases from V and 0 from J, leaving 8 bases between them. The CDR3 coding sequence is TGTGCCAGCAGCTCCCTCTCCAGCACAGATACGCAGTATTTT. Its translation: CASSSLSSTDTQYF.

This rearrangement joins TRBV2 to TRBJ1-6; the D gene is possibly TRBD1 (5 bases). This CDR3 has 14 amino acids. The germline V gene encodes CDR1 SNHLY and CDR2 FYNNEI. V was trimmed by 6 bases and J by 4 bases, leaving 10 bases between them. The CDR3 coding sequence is TGTGCCAGCAGCGAGACAGTTTATAATTCACCCCTCCACTTT. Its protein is CASSETVYNSPLHF.

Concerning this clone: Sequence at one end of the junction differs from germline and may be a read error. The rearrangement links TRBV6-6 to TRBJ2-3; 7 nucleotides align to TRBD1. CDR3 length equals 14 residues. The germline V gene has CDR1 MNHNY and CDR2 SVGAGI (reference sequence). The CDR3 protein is CAGRPGQGTDTQYF. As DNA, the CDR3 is TGTGCCGGCAGACCCGGACAGGGCACAGATACGCAGTATTTT.

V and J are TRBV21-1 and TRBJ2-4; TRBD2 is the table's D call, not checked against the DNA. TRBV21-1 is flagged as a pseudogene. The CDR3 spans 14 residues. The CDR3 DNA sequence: TGTGCCAGCACCGCCGAGGTAGCCAAAAACATTCAGTACTTC. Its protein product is CASTAEVAKNIQYF.

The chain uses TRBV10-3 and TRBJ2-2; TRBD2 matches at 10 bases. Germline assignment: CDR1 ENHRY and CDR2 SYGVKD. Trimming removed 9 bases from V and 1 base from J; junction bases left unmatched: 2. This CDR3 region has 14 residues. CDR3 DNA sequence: TGTGCCATAAGACTAGCGGGGAACACCGGGGAGCTGTTTTTT. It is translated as CAIRLAGNTGELFF.

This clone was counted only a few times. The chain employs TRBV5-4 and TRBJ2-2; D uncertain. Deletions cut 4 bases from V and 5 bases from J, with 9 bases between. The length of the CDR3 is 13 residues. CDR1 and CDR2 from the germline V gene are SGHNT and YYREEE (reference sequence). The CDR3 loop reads CASSPSATGELFF. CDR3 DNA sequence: TGTGCCAGCAGCCCCAGCGCTACCGGGGAGCTGTTTTTT.

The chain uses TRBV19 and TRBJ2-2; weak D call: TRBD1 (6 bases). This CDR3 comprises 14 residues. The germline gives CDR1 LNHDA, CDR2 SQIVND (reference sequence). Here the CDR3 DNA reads TGTGCGTCAAAATCGGGACAAACCACCGGGGAGCTGTTTTTT. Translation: CASKSGQTTGELFF.

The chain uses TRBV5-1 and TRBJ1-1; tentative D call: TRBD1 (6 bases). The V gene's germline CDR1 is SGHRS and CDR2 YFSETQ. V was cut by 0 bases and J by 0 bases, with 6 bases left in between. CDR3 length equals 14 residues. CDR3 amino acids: CASSLGQVNTEAFF. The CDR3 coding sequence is TGCGCCAGCAGCTTGGGACAGGTGAACACTGAAGCTTTCTTT.

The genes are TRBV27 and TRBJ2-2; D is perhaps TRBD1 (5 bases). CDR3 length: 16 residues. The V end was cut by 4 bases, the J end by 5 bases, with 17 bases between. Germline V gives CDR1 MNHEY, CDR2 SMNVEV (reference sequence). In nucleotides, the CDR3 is TGTGCCAGCAGTTCCCCGGCAGGGCGCGTTACCGGGGAGCTGTTTTTT. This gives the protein CASSSPAGRVTGELFF.

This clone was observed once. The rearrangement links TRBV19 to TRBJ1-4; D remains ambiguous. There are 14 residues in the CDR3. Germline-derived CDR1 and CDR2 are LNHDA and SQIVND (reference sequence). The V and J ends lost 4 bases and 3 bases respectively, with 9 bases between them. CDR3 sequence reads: CASSRGAPNEKLFF. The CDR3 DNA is TGTGCCAGTAGTAGAGGAGCTCCTAATGAAAAACTGTTTTTT.

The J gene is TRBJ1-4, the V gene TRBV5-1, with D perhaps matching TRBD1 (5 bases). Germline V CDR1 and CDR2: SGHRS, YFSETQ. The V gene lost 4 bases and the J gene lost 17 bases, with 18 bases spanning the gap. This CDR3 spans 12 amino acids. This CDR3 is CASSEPQGARFF. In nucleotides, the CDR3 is TGCGCCAGCAGCGAGCCTCAGGGAGCCCGTTTTTTT.

The DNA of the CDR3 is TGTGCCAGCAGTTACTCGACATCGCAAAACATTCAGTACTTC. Translating gives CASSYSTSQNIQYF. This sequence joins TRBV6-5 and TRBJ2-4; D gene uncertain. Trimming pared 0 bases from V and 5 bases from J, leaving 8 bases between. Germline CDR1 is MNHEY and CDR2 is SVGAGI. The CDR3 contains 14 residues.

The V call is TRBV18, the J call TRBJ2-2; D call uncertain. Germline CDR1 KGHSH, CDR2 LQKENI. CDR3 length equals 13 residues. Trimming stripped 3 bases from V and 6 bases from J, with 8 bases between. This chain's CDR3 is CASSPDPAGELFF. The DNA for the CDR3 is TGTGCCAGCTCACCGGATCCCGCCGGGGAGCTGTTTTTT.

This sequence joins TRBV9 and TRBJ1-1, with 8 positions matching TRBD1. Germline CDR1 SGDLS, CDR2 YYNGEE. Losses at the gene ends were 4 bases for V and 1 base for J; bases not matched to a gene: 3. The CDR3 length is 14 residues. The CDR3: CASSPQGANTEAFF. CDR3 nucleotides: TGTGCCAGCAGCCCTCAGGGGGCGAACACTGAAGCTTTCTTT.

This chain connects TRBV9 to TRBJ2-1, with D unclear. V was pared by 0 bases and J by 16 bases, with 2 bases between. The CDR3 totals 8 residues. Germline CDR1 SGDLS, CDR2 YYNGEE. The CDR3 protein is CASSVGFF. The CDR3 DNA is TGTGCCAGCAGCGTAGGATTCTTC.

CDR3 coding DNA: TGTGCCAGCAGCTTTACCACGAACACTGAAGCTTTCTTT. Residues: CASSFTTNTEAFF. The chain employs TRBV7-2 and TRBJ1-1; D gene unclear. The CDR3 contains 13 residues. The germline V and J ends were trimmed by 3 bases and 1 base, with 6 bases remaining between them. CDR1 and CDR2 (germline): SGHTA, FQGNSA.

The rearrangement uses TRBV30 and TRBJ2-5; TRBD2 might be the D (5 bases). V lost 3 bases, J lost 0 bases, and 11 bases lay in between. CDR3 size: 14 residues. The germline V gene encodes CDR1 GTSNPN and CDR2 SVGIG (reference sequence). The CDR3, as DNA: TGTGCCTGGAGCCCGGACTGGAACCAAGAGACCCAGTACTTC. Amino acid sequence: CAWSPDWNQETQYF. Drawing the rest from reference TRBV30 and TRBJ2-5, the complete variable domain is SQTIHQWPATLVQPVGSPLSLECTVEGTSNPNLYWYRQAAGRGLQLLFYSVGIGQISSEVPQNLSASRPQDRQFILSSKKLLLSDSGFYLCAWSPDWNQETQYFGPGTRLLVL.